This T cell receptor beta chain stems from a study of blood T cell repertoires in COVID-19. The table came from immunoSEQ multiplex PCR; TCRdb's copy has only in-frame clones and leaves some out. The sample records hundreds of thousands of clones, about 89% being singletons. V lost 4 bases and J lost 2, with 8 bases in between. The CDR3 extends over 13 amino acids. Germline V gene lookup returns CDR1 SGDLS and CDR2 YYNGEE. This clonotype was sampled from a middle-aged woman who had recovered from COVID-19. The chain combines TRBV9 with TRBJ2-3, with D unresolved. Sequences were obtained from PBMCs or T cells enriched from blood (not recorded which). CDR3: CASSSHSTDTQYF. The CDR3 DNA follows: TGTGCCAGCAGCTCCCACTCCACAGATACGCAGTATTTT.